This T cell receptor beta chain was sequenced in a study of breast tumors, draining lymph nodes, adjacent tissues. Per the germline V gene, CDR1 is LGHDT and CDR2 is YNNKEL (reference sequence). V shed 6 bases and J 6 bases; nucleotides not matched to a gene: 3. This CDR3 is built from 14 residues. Study results and limitations: Data only fit, rather than demonstrated, lymph node origin of most tumor T cells. Luminal-like breast cancer showed significantly greater tumor-nontumor repertoire similarity than basal-like breast cancer did. Tumor TCR diversity was below lymph nodes but above nontumor tissue. Data fit most tumor T cells coming from lymph node, expanding in tumor.

MiXCR, applied by TCRdb to the multiplex PCR reads, yields one record per CDR3 protein. The sample holds over 150,000 distinct CDR3 sequences; 31% are singletons and the top ten take roughly 4%. This clonotype was counted ten times or more. The antigen is not known. Samples came from axillary lymph nodes draining the breast cancer. V is TRBV3-1 and J is TRBJ1-6; 9 bases line up with TRBD1. The receptor's source is a female donor with breast cancer. Some clones in this sample may be carry-over from other donors' samples. The sample was axillary lymph node tissue. As DNA, the CDR3 is TGTGCCAGCAGTGGGACAGGGACTAATTCACCCCTCCACTTT. Its translation: CASSGTGTNSPLHF.